This T cell receptor (beta chain) is from a study of T cells in Graves' hyperthyroidism and ophthalmopathy. Study conclusions and caveats: Appearing also in blood were most of the thyroid clonotypes expanded above 0.001.

Ten or more counts support this clonotype. What it binds is not known. The V gene's germline CDR1 is LGHDT and CDR2 YNNKEL (reference sequence). The germline V and J ends were trimmed by 2 bases and 1 base, with 10 bases remaining between them. The CDR3 covers 15 residues. It was RNA transcripts that yielded the amplified TCR beta CDR3 regions. In the first-round RT-PCR of the TCR CDR3, the HTBI primer set was used. TCRdb reprocessed the multiplex PCR reads via MiXCR and lists one record per CDR3 protein. Among approximately 590,000 distinct CDR3 sequences listed, around 16% were seen once. Patients were aged 18 to 65, had disease duration under 2 months, and had newly diagnosed hyperthyroidism. Any patient presenting with uncontrolled infection, other autoimmune disease, pregnancy or lactation was left out.

V gene TRBV3-1 combines with J gene TRBJ2-3; tentative D call: TRBD2 (6 bases). Sample: blood. The receptor comes from a woman in her thirties with Graves' hyperthyroidism. The CDR3 loop reads CASSQLGGGTDTQYF. CDR3 sequence (DNA): TGTGCCAGCAGCCAACTCGGAGGGGGCACAGATACGCAGTATTTT.